Here is one TCR beta chain with its context. The sample belongs to a study of blood T cell repertoires in COVID-19. Study in general: Acute-phase and convalescent COVID-19 samples originated in the United States, Italy and Spain. In each case, the material was cDNA or gDNA derived from T cells, B-cell-depleted T cells, or PBMCs.

Germline V lookup: CDR1 MDHEN, CDR2 SYDVKM. V was shortened by 7 bases and J by 0 bases, with 9 bases between the two germline ends. CDR3 length equals 13 residues. In the study's own analysis: Reference gene primers were amplified, and this amplification served to estimate nucleated cell counts. Clones were sequenced by immunoSEQ multiplex PCR, and TCRdb holds only the in-frame ones, with some missing. D and trimming come from the DNA, and the V and J calls and clone size come from that table. The sample consists of about 130,000 clones, just over 75% of them appearing once. The chain is built from TRBV28 and TRBJ1-1; no reliable D call. This receptor was obtained from a human donor in a cohort sampled during active COVID-19. The sequencing sample was made of peripheral blood. DNA of the CDR3: TGTGCCAGCAACGGGAACATGAACACTGAAGCTTTCTTT. Its protein product is CASNGNMNTEAFF.